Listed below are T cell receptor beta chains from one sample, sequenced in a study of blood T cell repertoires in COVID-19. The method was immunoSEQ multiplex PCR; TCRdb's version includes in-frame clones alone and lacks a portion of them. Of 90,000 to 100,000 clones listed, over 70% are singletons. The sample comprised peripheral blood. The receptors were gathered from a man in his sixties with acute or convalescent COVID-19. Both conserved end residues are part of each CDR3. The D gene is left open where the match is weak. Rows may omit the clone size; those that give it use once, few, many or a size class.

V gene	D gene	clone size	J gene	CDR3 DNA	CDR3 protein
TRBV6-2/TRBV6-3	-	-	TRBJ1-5	TGTGCCAGCAGTTACTCGGCCAGGGTGAATCAGCCCCAGCATTTT	CASSYSARVNQPQHF
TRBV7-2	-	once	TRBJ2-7	TGTGCCAGCAGCTTAGCTGGCAGCTACGAGCAGTACTTC	CASSLAGSYEQYF
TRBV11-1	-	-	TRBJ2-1	TGTGCCAGCAGTGATCTAGTTTCTAATGAGCAGTTCTTC	CASSDLVSNEQFF
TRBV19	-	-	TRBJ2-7	TGTGCCAGTAGTATAGACGGCGGAGGGTCCTACGAGCAGTACTTC	CASSIDGGGSYEQYF
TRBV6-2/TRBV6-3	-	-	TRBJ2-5	TGTGCCAGCAGTCGGGGTGCGACTCAAGAGACCCAGTACTTC	CASSRGATQETQYF
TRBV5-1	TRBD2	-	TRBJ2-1	TGCGCCAGCGGGACTAGCGGGAGTATCCATGAGCAGTTCTTC	CASGTSGSIHEQFF
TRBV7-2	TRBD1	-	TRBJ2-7	TGTGCCAGCAGCTCCCGGACAGGGGTGGACGAGCAGTACTTC	CASSSRTGVDEQYF
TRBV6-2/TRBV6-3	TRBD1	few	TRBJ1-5	TGTGCCAGCAGTTACTCATCGACAGGGGTAAGAGGCGGCAATCAGCCCCAGCATTTT	CASSYSSTGVRGGNQPQHF
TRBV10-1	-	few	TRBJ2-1	TGCGCCAGCAGTGACCGAGCGGCCGATGAGCAGTTCTTC	CASSDRAADEQFF
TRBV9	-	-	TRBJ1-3	TGTGCCAGCAGCGCCCGGTTGACTACTGGAAACACCATATATTTT	CASSARLTTGNTIYF
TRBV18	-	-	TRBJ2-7	TGTGCCAGCTCATCATCTCTTCAGGGTGAAAACGAGCAGTACTTC	CASSSSLQGENEQYF
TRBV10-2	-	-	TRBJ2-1	TGCGCCAGCAGTGAGCAACCCGGCGGAGAGCAGTTCTTC	CASSEQPGGEQFF
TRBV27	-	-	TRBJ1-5	TGTGCCAGCAGTCCCGCGACTGCGAGGGGCAATCAGCCCCAGCATTTT	CASSPATARGNQPQHF
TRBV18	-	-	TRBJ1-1	TGTGCCAGCTCACCACCCGGCACGGGACAGAACACTGAAGCTTTCTTT	CASSPPGTGQNTEAFF
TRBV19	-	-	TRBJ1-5	TGTGCCAGTAGTCCTACAGGTAGCAATCAGCCCCAGCATTTT	CASSPTGSNQPQHF
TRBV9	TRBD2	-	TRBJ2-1	TGTGCCAGCAGCGTGAGCGGGGGTTTCTCCTACAATGAGCAGTTCTTC	CASSVSGGFSYNEQFF
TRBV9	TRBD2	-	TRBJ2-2	TGTGCCAGCAGCGCGCGGGAGCCCGGGGAGCTGTTTTTT	CASSAREPGELFF
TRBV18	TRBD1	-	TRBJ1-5	TGTGCCAGCTCATCGGGACAGGGAGATCAGCCCCAGCATTTT	CASSSGQGDQPQHF
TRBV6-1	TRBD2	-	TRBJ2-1	TGTGCCAGCAGTGCCGGGACTAGCGGGAGGACTCCCTACAATGAGCAGTTCTTC	CASSAGTSGRTPYNEQFF
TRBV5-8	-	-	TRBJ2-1	TGTGCCAGCAGCCCCACTCCGAACGCGTTCAATGAGCAGTTCTTC	CASSPTPNAFNEQFF
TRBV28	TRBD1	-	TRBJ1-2	TGTGCCAGCTCTTATAGACAGGGGGCCTCTGGCTACACCTTC	CASSYRQGASGYTF
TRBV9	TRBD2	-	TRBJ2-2	TGTGCCAGCAGCCCCGCCACTAGCGGGAGTATATCCGGGGAGCTGTTTTTT	CASSPATSGSISGELFF
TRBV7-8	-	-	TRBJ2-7	TGTGCCAGCAGCTACACTAACGGGGGATACGAGCAGTACTTC	CASSYTNGGYEQYF
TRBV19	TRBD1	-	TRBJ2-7	TGTGCCAGTAGTATGTTAGCCGGACAGGGCTACGAGCAGTACTTC	CASSMLAGQGYEQYF
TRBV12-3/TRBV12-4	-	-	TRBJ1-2	TGTGCCAGCAGTTTAGTACATAACTATGGCTACACCTTC	CASSLVHNYGYTF
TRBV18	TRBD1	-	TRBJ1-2	TGTGCCAGCTCACCGGACAGGGCCTTAAACTATGGCTACACCTTC	CASSPDRALNYGYTF
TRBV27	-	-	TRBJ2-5	TGTGCCAGCAGTTTATCCCCCACAGGGTTCGGGGAGACCCAGTACTTC	CASSLSPTGFGETQYF
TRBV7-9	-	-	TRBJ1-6	TGTGCCAGCAGCCCCGAACGGTTGGATTCACCCCTCCACTTT	CASSPERLDSPLHF
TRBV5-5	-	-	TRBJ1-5	TGTGCCAGCAGCTTGTACGGGGTAAATCAGCCCCAGCATTTT	CASSLYGVNQPQHF
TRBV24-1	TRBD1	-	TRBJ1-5	TGTGCCACACCCCGACAGGGATCCAATCAGCCCCAGCATTTT	CATPRQGSNQPQHF
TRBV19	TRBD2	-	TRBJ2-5	TGTGCCAGTAGTATTAGGCGGGGGGGGTTGGAGACCCAGTACTTC	CASSIRRGGLETQYF